One and the same sample provided the 29 T cell receptor beta chains below, sequenced in a study of blood T cell repertoires in COVID-19. Assay used: immunoSEQ multiplex PCR; TCRdb lists only in-frame clones, some missing. The data show 340,000 or so clones, around 87% seen once. The sequencing input was peripheral blood. All receptors derive from a man aged 50-60 years with active or convalescent COVID-19.

The chain combines TRBV5-1 with TRBJ1-6, with D uncertain. The length of the CDR3 is 12 residues. Germline V gene data show CDR1 as SGHRS and CDR2 as YFSETQ. V gave up 1 base and J gave up 8 bases, with 4 bases separating them. CDR3: CASSLRDSPLHF. DNA of the CDR3: TGCGCCAGCAGCTTGAGAGATTCACCCCTCCACTTT.

The rearrangement links TRBV6-6 to TRBJ1-5; 9 bases are shared with TRBD1. Germline CDR1 is MNHNY and CDR2 is SVGAGI (reference sequence). CDR3 length: 14 residues. With V trimmed by 7 bases and J by 8 bases, 9 bases remained unmatched. The CDR3 DNA sequence: TGTGCCAGCAACCTACGGACAGGGGAAAAGCCCCAGCATTTT. Its protein is CASNLRTGEKPQHF.

The genes are TRBV5-1 and TRBJ1-1; tentatively, D is TRBD1 (5 bases). CDR1 is SGHRS and CDR2 is YFSETQ in the germline V gene. The V and J ends lost 1 base and 1 base respectively, with 8 bases between them. The CDR3 has 14 amino acids. The CDR3, as DNA: TGCGCCAGCAGCTTGAGACAGAAGAACACTGAAGCTTTCTTT. This encodes CASSLRQKNTEAFF.

The chain joins TRBV5-1 to TRBJ1-1; the match to TRBD1 covers 7 bases. Germline assignment: CDR1 SGHRS and CDR2 YFSETQ. V lost 2 bases and J lost 0; bases outside the gene matches: 1. The CDR3 has 14 amino acids. This CDR3 reads CASSFRGMNTEAFF. CDR3 nucleotides: TGCGCCAGCAGCTTCAGGGGGATGAACACTGAAGCTTTCTTT.

V usage is TRBV3-1 (or the pseudogene TRBV3-2) and J usage is TRBJ1-3; 9 nucleotides line up with TRBD1. The CDR3 loop spans 14 amino acids. Trimming at V came to 4 bases and at J to 4 bases, leaving 2 bases not matched to a gene. Germline V gene lookup returns CDR1 LGHDT and CDR2 YNNKEL (reference sequence). CDR3 loop: CASSRTGDGNTIYF. CDR3 bases: TGTGCCAGCAGCCGGACAGGGGACGGAAACACCATATATTTT.

The chain uses TRBV7-2 and TRBJ2-7; TRBD1 matches 9 bases. This CDR3 has 16 residues. Germline assignment: CDR1 SGHTA and CDR2 FQGNSA. The ends lost 1 base at V and 4 bases at J; junction bases unmatched: 8. CDR3 in DNA: TGTGCCAGCAGCTTAGGGCTTGGGACAGGGAAGTACGAGCAGTACTTC. Translated, it gives CASSLGLGTGKYEQYF.

CDR3 protein: CASSWSYQETQYF. CDR3 sequence (DNA): TGCGCCAGCAGCTGGAGCTACCAAGAGACCCAGTACTTC. The chain carries TRBV5-1 and TRBJ2-5; no reliable D call. CDR1 and CDR2 (germline): SGHRS, YFSETQ. Trimming took off 3 bases at V and 0 bases at J, with 6 bases between the two ends. This CDR3 contains 13 residues. The entire variable domain, with the rest obtained from reference TRBV5-1 and TRBJ2-5, is as follows: KAGVTQTPRYLIKTRGQQVTLSCSPISGHRSVSWYQQTPGQGLQFLFEYFSETQRNKGNFPGRFSGRQFSNSRSEMNVSTLELGDSALYLCASSWSYQETQYFGPGTRLLVL.

The sample holds a few counts of this clone. The chain couples TRBV21-1 to TRBJ1-2; the table assigns TRBD1, which was not confirmed against the DNA. TRBV21-1 is shown as a pseudogene. The CDR3 has 17 residues. The CDR3 loop is CASSKVVAGDRFSCYTF. CDR3 nucleotide sequence: TGTGCCAGCAGCAAAGTGGTCGCAGGGGATCGATTTAGCTGCTACACCTTC.

The V call is TRBV6-6, the J call TRBJ1-5, with a tentative D call TRBD1 (6 bases). Trimming stripped 2 bases from V and 1 base from J, with 12 bases between. Germline V lookup: CDR1 MNHNY, CDR2 SVGAGI (reference sequence). This CDR3 region has 16 residues. The CDR3 is CASSYRGAGSNQPQHF. In DNA, the CDR3 is TGTGCCAGCAGTTACCGGGGGGCCGGGAGCAATCAGCCCCAGCATTTT.

This clone showed up just a few times. Here the CDR3 reads CASSETDTGELFF. CDR3 DNA: TGTGCCAGCAGTGAAACGGACACCGGGGAGCTGTTTTTT. V and J are TRBV2 and TRBJ2-2; D is ambiguous. V was pared by 2 bases and J by 3 bases, with 4 bases between. Germline V gene data show CDR1 as SNHLY and CDR2 as FYNNEI. This CDR3 has 13 residues.

This rearrangement joins TRBV28 to TRBJ1-1; 8 bases are shared with TRBD1. J gave up 2 bases and V 8 bases, and 7 bases lay outside the gene matches. Germline values: CDR1 MDHEN, CDR2 SYDVKM. The length of the CDR3 is 14 residues. CDR3 sequence (DNA): TGTGCCAGCTGGGACAGGCGGGTTAACACTGAAGCTTTCTTT. This translates into CASWDRRVNTEAFF.

The rearrangement links TRBV15 to TRBJ1-1; maybe TRBD1 (5 bases). In germline, CDR1 is LNHNV, CDR2 YYDKDF (reference sequence). CDR3 size: 14 residues. V was shortened by 6 bases and J by 3 bases, with 14 bases between the two germline ends. Here the CDR3 reads CATRYFSGDTEAFF. The CDR3 nucleotides read TGTGCCACCAGATACTTCTCGGGGGACACTGAAGCTTTCTTT.

The chain is built from TRBV9 and TRBJ2-7; D unresolved. Germline CDR1 reads SGDLS; CDR2 reads YYNGEE. The CDR3 is 12 amino acids. V was pared by 3 bases and J by 5 bases, with 9 bases between. CDR3 sequence reads: CASSGPGDEQYF. The CDR3 coding sequence is TGTGCCAGCAGCGGGCCGGGTGACGAGCAGTACTTC.

This clone appeared a single time. The gene calls are TRBV5-5 and TRBJ1-2, with TRBD1 as a possible D gene (5 bases). CDR1 and CDR2 (germline): SGHKS, YYEKEE (reference sequence). V was cut by 2 bases and J by 3 bases, with 14 bases left in between. This CDR3 has 15 amino acids. CDR3 protein: CASSLVPPGDYGYTF. CDR3 sequence (DNA): TGTGCCAGCAGCTTAGTTCCCCCGGGGGACTATGGCTACACCTTC.

The chain employs TRBV19 and TRBJ1-5, with 7 bases that match TRBD1. In germline, CDR1 is LNHDA, CDR2 SQIVND (reference sequence). The CDR3 spans 15 residues. V gave up 4 bases and J gave up 5 bases; unmatched junction bases: 8. The CDR3, as DNA: TGTGCCAGTAGTAGAAGCCGGGACAGCGATCAGCCCCAGCATTTT. Its translation is CASSRSRDSDQPQHF.

This chain connects TRBV3-1 (or the pseudogene TRBV3-2) to TRBJ2-7; 10 bases are a match to TRBD1. The germline V gene has CDR1 LGHDT and CDR2 YNNKEL (reference sequence). The CDR3 spans 13 residues. V shed 1 base, J shed 6 bases, and the junction held 0 bases outside the gene matches. The CDR3 loop is CASSQGTGGEQYF. The CDR3 nucleotides read TGTGCCAGCAGCCAAGGGACAGGGGGCGAGCAGTACTTC.

The chain combines TRBV20-1 with TRBJ1-1, with D maybe TRBD1 (5 bases). This CDR3 contains 14 residues. Trimming pared 3 bases from V and 0 bases from J, leaving 11 bases between. Germline V CDR1 and CDR2: DFQATT, SNEGSKA (reference sequence). CDR3 residues: CSASQGLLNTEAFF. DNA for the CDR3: TGCAGTGCTAGTCAGGGTCTCTTGAACACTGAAGCTTTCTTT.

Regarding this clone: Other nucleotide sequences from this sample produce the same CDR3. The chain links TRBV7-2 to TRBJ1-5, with TRBD1 matching over 10 bases. CDR3 length: 15 amino acids. The V gene end was trimmed by 1 base and the J gene end by 5 bases; junction bases not matched to a gene: 2. Germline CDR1 SGHTA, CDR2 FQGNSA. CDR3 protein: CASSLEGQGYQPQHF. In DNA, the CDR3 is TGTGCCAGCAGCTTAGAGGGACAGGGGTATCAGCCCCAGCATTTT.

This chain uses TRBV6-5 with TRBJ2-5; 10 bases fit TRBD1. V lost 8 bases to trimming and J lost 2 bases; unmatched junction nucleotides: 2. CDR1 is MNHEY and CDR2 is SVGAGI in the germline V gene. The CDR3 loop spans 13 amino acids. DNA of the CDR3: TGTGCCAGCGGGGGACAGGGGCAAGAGACCCAGTACTTC. This codes for CASGGQGQETQYF.

The chain links TRBV5-1 to TRBJ1-6, with D tentatively TRBD1 (6 bases). The CDR3 spans 14 residues. V shed 0 bases and J shed 9 bases, with 10 bases lying between them. Germline values: CDR1 SGHRS, CDR2 YFSETQ. The CDR3 sequence is CASSLGTAGSPLHF. The CDR3 DNA is TGCGCCAGCAGCTTGGGGACAGCCGGTTCACCCCTCCACTTT.

This clone was seen a handful of times. V usage is TRBV10-2 and J usage is TRBJ2-1; 13 bases align to TRBD2. The germline CDR1 and CDR2 sequences are WSHSY and SAAADI. Unmatched junction bases numbered 0, after V lost 4 bases and J lost 6 bases. This CDR3 contains 14 residues. CDR3 nucleotides: TGCGCCAGCAGTGGGACTAGCGGGAGCAATGAGCAGTTCTTC. Its translation is CASSGTSGSNEQFF.

CDR3 nucleotide sequence: TGTGCCAGCGAGACAGGGGGGAGGGTAGGTTTGGGCTACACCTTC. Residues: CASETGGRVGLGYTF. J is TRBJ1-2 and V is TRBV28; 9 bases fit TRBD1. With 8 bases clipped from V and 8 bases from J, the junction kept 15 bases outside the gene matches. The V gene's germline CDR1 is MDHEN and CDR2 SYDVKM. This CDR3 spans 15 amino acids.

The chain carries TRBV27 and TRBJ1-4, with 9 bases aligning to TRBD1. Trimming removed 2 bases from V and 7 bases from J; junction bases left unmatched: 11. The CDR3 spans 17 residues. Germline values: CDR1 MNHEY, CDR2 SMNVEV (reference sequence). The CDR3 nucleotides are TGTGCCAGCAGTTTAGTTGACACAGGGGGCGCGGGTGAAAAACTGTTTTTT. This encodes CASSLVDTGGAGEKLFF.

The chain couples TRBV28 to TRBJ1-2, with D maybe TRBD1 (6 bases). V was pared by 5 bases and J by 8 bases, with 12 bases between. CDR1 is MDHEN and CDR2 is SYDVKM in the germline V gene. There are 12 residues in the CDR3. For the CDR3, the DNA is TGTGCCAGCAGTCCAGCGGGGACAGGCTACACCTTC. Amino acid sequence: CASSPAGTGYTF.

This clone was recorded once. The chain recombines TRBV2 with TRBJ2-7, with 7 bases that match TRBD1. Trimming took 4 bases from V and 2 from J; bases not matched to a gene: 5. There are 14 residues in the CDR3. Germline V gene data show CDR1 as SNHLY and CDR2 as FYNNEI. The CDR3 protein is CASSVETGPYEQYF. In nucleotides, the CDR3 is TGTGCCAGCAGTGTAGAGACAGGGCCCTACGAGCAGTACTTC.

The sample holds one count of this clone. This chain connects TRBV5-1 to TRBJ2-7, with 10 bases matching TRBD2. The CDR3 totals 17 residues. The ends lost 5 bases at V and 6 bases at J; junction bases unmatched: 17. The germline V gene has CDR1 SGHRS and CDR2 YFSETQ. The CDR3 spells CASSKEPSGSGSGEQYF. Here the CDR3 DNA reads TGCGCCAGCAGTAAGGAGCCTAGCGGGAGTGGATCTGGCGAGCAGTACTTC.

The chain has TRBV20-1 and TRBJ2-1, with D tentatively TRBD1 (5 bases). This CDR3 is built from 11 residues. Trimming removed 2 bases at V and 8 bases at J, with 7 bases between. Germline V CDR1 and CDR2: DFQATT, SNEGSKA (reference sequence). This CDR3 is CSARWGHEQFF. CDR3 DNA sequence: TGCAGTGCTAGATGGGGCCATGAGCAGTTCTTC.

The chain couples TRBV28 to TRBJ2-5, with D perhaps matching TRBD2 (6 bases). V was shortened by 7 bases and J by 5 bases, with 17 bases between the two germline ends. The CDR3 runs to 14 residues. The germline V gene encodes CDR1 MDHEN and CDR2 SYDVKM. Here the CDR3 reads CASTPGGLDETQYF. CDR3 nucleotides: TGTGCCAGCACCCCCGGGGGATTGGACGAGACCCAGTACTTC.

This chain connects TRBV11-2 to TRBJ1-5, with TRBD1 as a possible D gene (5 bases). Germline V CDR1 and CDR2: SGHAT, FQNNGV. The CDR3 runs 13 residues. V lost 5 bases, J lost 6 bases, and 11 bases lay in between. The CDR3 bases are TGTGCCAGCAGCCGCGGGACGGCTCAGCCCCAGCATTTT. This translates into CASSRGTAQPQHF.